This passage covers 22 T cell receptor beta chains from one sample sequenced in a study of T cells in Graves' hyperthyroidism and ophthalmopathy. Amplification yielded TCR beta CDR3 regions, with RNA transcripts as the source. Primed by the HTBI set, a first-round RT-PCR was run on the TCR CDR3. TCRdb reanalysed the multiplex PCR reads using MiXCR and keeps one entry per CDR3 protein. In the table there are hundreds of thousands of distinct CDR3 sequences, 14% of which are singletons. Material: blood. The receptors were gathered from a woman in her late teens or twenties with Graves' hyperthyroidism.

This clonotype was picked up a small number of times. The V and J genes are TRBV4-1 and TRBJ2-3; 7 bases fit TRBD2. CDR1 MGHRA and CDR2 YSYEKL come from the germline V gene. V trimming: 1 base; J trimming: 4 bases; junction bases outside the gene matches: 5. The CDR3 length is 15 residues. CDR3 in DNA: TGCGCCAGCAGCCAAGGGACTAGGTATTCAGATACGCAGTATTTT. Translated: CASSQGTRYSDTQYF.

The chain uses TRBV6-2 or TRBV6-3 and TRBJ2-3, with 11 positions matching TRBD2. This CDR3 region has 17 residues. Germline CDR1 reads MNHEY; CDR2 reads SVGEGT. Unmatched junction bases numbered 11, after V lost 4 bases and J lost 5 bases. CDR3 sequence: CASSSLILAGGGDTQYF. The CDR3 DNA is TGTGCCAGCAGTTCCCTGATTCTAGCGGGAGGAGGAGATACGCAGTATTTT.

The chain uses TRBV6-1 and TRBJ2-1; TRBD2 matches 13 bases. V gave up 5 bases and J gave up 10 bases; unmatched junction bases: 14. Germline CDR1 and CDR2: MNHNS and SASEGT. The CDR3 spans 17 residues. DNA of the CDR3: TGTGCCAGCAGTCAGTATACTAGCGGGAGGGCCCGGGGCGAGCAGTTCTTC. Translated, it gives CASSQYTSGRARGEQFF.

This clonotype was counted ten times or more. V is TRBV12-3 or TRBV12-4 and J is TRBJ1-5; weak D call: TRBD1 (5 bases). The V gene lost 8 bases and the J gene lost 0 bases, with 20 bases spanning the gap. The CDR3 is 17 amino acids. The CDR3 is CASGTTASPYSNQPQHF. As DNA, the CDR3 is TGTGCCAGCGGGACCACGGCCTCGCCATATAGCAATCAGCCCCAGCATTTT.

The J gene is TRBJ2-1, the V gene TRBV20-1; 7 bases fit TRBD1. Germline V gene lookup returns CDR1 DFQATT and CDR2 SNEGSKA (reference sequence). The J segment lost 2 bases and the V segment lost 1 base, leaving 8 bases of the junction unmatched. The CDR3 runs to 16 residues. CDR3 region: CSARAATGVAYNEQFF. CDR3 coding DNA: TGCAGTGCTAGAGCCGCAACAGGGGTAGCCTACAATGAGCAGTTCTTC.

At least ten counts were recorded for this clonotype. The chain joins TRBV7-2 to TRBJ1-1; D gene uncertain. The ends were cut back, 0 bases at V and 7 bases at J, with 15 bases in the middle. The germline gives CDR1 SGHTA, CDR2 FQGNSA. This CDR3 is built from 15 residues. CDR3 DNA sequence: TGTGCCAGCAGCTTAGCCCCAATCCCGCGAATTGAAGCTTTCTTT. This translates into CASSLAPIPRIEAFF.

This clonotype was observed at least ten times. The rearrangement joins TRBV2 to TRBJ1-5, with a weak D call TRBD1 (5 bases). The V end lost 4 bases, the J end lost 6 bases, and 13 bases lay between the germline ends. Per the germline V gene, CDR1 is SNHLY and CDR2 is FYNNEI. This CDR3 is built from 14 residues. The CDR3 region is CASSVPTGAQPQHF. The CDR3 region has the DNA TGTGCCAGCAGTGTTCCAACAGGAGCTCAGCCCCAGCATTTT.

The gene calls are TRBV7-2 and TRBJ1-2; D unclear. The germline V gene encodes CDR1 SGHTA and CDR2 FQGNSA. V shed 2 bases and J shed 4 bases, with 14 bases lying between them. This CDR3 is built from 15 residues. The CDR3 nucleotides are TGTGCCAGCAGCTTATCCGGGCCCCTGACCTATGGCTACACCTTC. Encoded protein: CASSLSGPLTYGYTF.

Many counts were recorded for this clonotype. The chain employs TRBV5-6 and TRBJ2-7, with 7 bases that match TRBD2. Per the germline V gene, CDR1 is SGHDT and CDR2 is YYEEEE. Trimming cost V 2 bases and J 3 bases; bases outside gene matches: 8. This CDR3 contains 15 residues. In DNA form, the CDR3 reads TGTGCCAGCAGCTTCGGCGGGAGTCAATTCTACGAGCAGTACTTC. This sequence encodes CASSFGGSQFYEQYF. Looking up the rest from reference TRBV5-6 and TRBJ2-7 gives the full variable domain: DAGVTQSPTHLIKTRGQQVTLRCSPKSGHDTVSWYQQALGQGPQFIFQYYEEEERQRGNFPDRFSGHQFPNYSSELNVNALLLGDSALYLCASSFGGSQFYEQYFGPGTRLTVT.

The chain joins TRBV20-1 to TRBJ2-4, with TRBD2 identical over 11 bases. The CDR3 totals 21 residues. The germline gives CDR1 DFQATT, CDR2 SNEGSKA (reference sequence). V was pared by 3 bases and J by 0 bases, with 19 bases of the junction left unmatched. CDR3 coding DNA: TGCAGTGCTAGTAGGAGGGGGCACGGGACTAGCGGCCAAGGAGCCAAAAACATTCAGTACTTC. Its protein product is CSASRRGHGTSGQGAKNIQYF.

With respect to this clonotype: The CDR3 end shows no conserved phenylalanine or tryptophan, and so a read error is likely. The rearrangement links TRBV27 to TRBJ2-7; 13 bases fit TRBD2. With 5 bases clipped from V and 7 bases from J, the junction kept 5 bases outside the gene matches. CDR1 is MNHEY and CDR2 is SMNVEV in the germline V gene (reference sequence). This CDR3 region has 14 residues. CDR3 residues: CASSAGTSGTEQYL. As DNA, the CDR3 is TGTGCCAGCAGTGCCGGGACTAGCGGGACAGAGCAGTACCTC.

This clonotype appeared a few times. The chain uses TRBV28 and TRBJ2-3; no reliable D call. Trimming cost V 8 bases and J 5 bases, with 20 bases left between them. The CDR3 runs to 15 residues. CDR1 and CDR2 (germline): MDHEN, SYDVKM. CDR3 DNA sequence: TGTGCCAGCCCCAAGGGATCCCTAGTCGGAGATACGCAGTATTTT. Translation gives CASPKGSLVGDTQYF. Full variable domain (outside the CDR3, taken from reference TRBV28 and TRBJ2-3): DVKVTQSSRYLVKRTGEKVFLECVQDMDHENMFWYRQDPGLGLRLIYFSYDVKMKEKGDIPEGYSVSREKKERFSLILESASTNQTSMYLCASPKGSLVGDTQYFGPGTRLTVL.

This clonotype showed up just a few times. The V and J genes are TRBV30 and TRBJ2-7, with D perhaps TRBD1 or TRBD2 (5 bases each). Deletions cut 1 base from V and 5 bases from J, with 24 bases between. The CDR3 has 17 amino acids. The germline CDR1 and CDR2 sequences are GTSNPN and SVGIG (reference sequence). CDR3 nucleotide sequence: TGTGCCTGGAGTGCGTGGTTACCTTGGGGGAGATTCCACGAGCAGTACTTC. It specifies CAWSAWLPWGRFHEQYF.

The CDR3 sequence is CAISEADREDQPQHF. The CDR3 nucleotides are TGTGCCATCAGTGAGGCCGACAGGGAAGATCAGCCCCAGCATTTT. V gene TRBV10-3 combines with J gene TRBJ1-5; 7 bases line up with TRBD1. This CDR3 is built from 15 residues. Germline V gene sequence: CDR1 ENHRY, CDR2 SYGVKD. J lost 5 bases, V lost 2 bases, and 6 bases had no gene match.

This clonotype was observed many times. The chain uses TRBV20-1 and TRBJ1-1; 7 bases map to TRBD1. The CDR3 sequence is 13 residues long. Germline-derived CDR1 and CDR2 are DFQATT and SNEGSKA (reference sequence). J lost 4 bases, V lost 4 bases, and 6 bases had no gene match. The CDR3 DNA reads as TGCAGTGCTACGACAGGGAGGATCACTGAAGCTTTCTTT. Its protein product is CSATTGRITEAFF.

This clonotype was counted many times. This chain uses TRBV4-2 with TRBJ2-5, with D perhaps TRBD1 or TRBD2 (5 bases each). The CDR3 has 18 residues. The germline CDR1 and CDR2 sequences are LGHNA and YNFKEQ. V was clipped by 1 base and J by 0 bases, with 18 bases between them. CDR3 residues: CASSQVSRSGRNQETQYF. DNA for the CDR3: TGTGCCAGCAGCCAAGTTTCTCGGTCGGGGCGGAACCAAGAGACCCAGTACTTC.

Here the CDR3 reads CATSVSDTQYF. CDR3 nucleotide sequence: TGTGCCACCAGTGTTTCAGATACGCAGTATTTT. The chain joins TRBV24-1 to TRBJ2-3; D unclear. CDR3 length: 11 amino acids. Trimming cost V 5 bases and J 4 bases, with 3 bases left between them. CDR1 KGHDR and CDR2 SFDVKD come from the germline V gene.

V usage is TRBV4-1 and J usage is TRBJ1-1; tentatively, D is TRBD1 (6 bases). Trimming took off 10 bases at V and 6 bases at J, with 12 bases between the two ends. The CDR3 sequence is 11 residues long. CDR1 is MGHRA, CDR2 YSYEKL, per germline. The CDR3 DNA reads as TGCGCCACACAACAGGGATCTGAAGCTTTCTTT. Its protein product is CATQQGSEAFF.

This clonotype was detected ten times or more. The V and J genes are TRBV10-3 and TRBJ1-1; D ambiguous. Per germline, CDR1 ENHRY and CDR2 SYGVKD. V was pared by 3 bases and J by 8 bases, with 7 bases between. The CDR3 is 11 residues long. The CDR3 DNA follows: TGTGCCATCAGTGACACAGAGGAAGCTTTCTTT. Its protein is CAISDTEEAFF.

In this sample, this clonotype turned up a few times. The gene calls are TRBV10-3 and TRBJ2-7; D uncertain. V dropped 0 bases and J dropped 3 bases, with 9 bases sitting between them. Germline CDR1 ENHRY, CDR2 SYGVKD. The CDR3 has 14 amino acids. CDR3 in amino acids: CAISESQNIYEQYF. In nucleotides, the CDR3 is TGTGCCATCAGTGAGTCCCAGAACATCTACGAGCAGTACTTC.

This clonotype was seen more than once but under ten times. V is TRBV6-2 or TRBV6-3 and J is TRBJ1-1; unclear D gene. Germline V gene sequence: CDR1 MNHEY, CDR2 SVGEGT. The V and J ends lost 5 bases and 7 bases respectively, with 14 bases between them. The CDR3 loop spans 13 amino acids. The CDR3 sequence: CASSRPGLYEAFF. In DNA form, the CDR3 reads TGTGCCAGCAGTCGTCCCGGACTTTATGAAGCTTTCTTT.

A note on this clonotype: The germline gene is not matched at one end of the junction; a read error may be the cause. The CDR3 DNA reads TGTGCCAGCAGCCGGCTGCTCAGGGACCAAGAGGCCCAGTACTTC. This gives the protein CASSRLLRDQEAQYF. The rearrangement uses TRBV13 and TRBJ2-5, with D possibly called TRBD1 or TRBD2 (5 bases each). This CDR3 is built from 15 residues. Per the germline V gene, CDR1 is PRHDT and CDR2 is FYEKMQ (reference sequence).